This entry describes one T cell receptor (beta chain). Germline lookup yields CDR1 MNHEY and CDR2 SVGAGI. The CDR3 has 15 residues. The V end was cut by 4 bases, the J end by 7 bases, with 19 bases between. These data are taken from a study of blood T cell repertoires in COVID-19. Original methodology: Estimation of nucleated cell counts relied on the amplification of reference gene primers. Clones were read by immunoSEQ multiplex PCR, and TCRdb kept only the in-frame ones, dropping some. V, J and clone size are those of that table, while D and trimming were read from the DNA. The sample includes 200,000 to 250,000 clones, 75% to 90% of them seen just once.

This chain uses TRBV6-5 with TRBJ1-1, with unresolved D. The sample consisted of peripheral blood. The receptor's source is a man in his thirties or forties who had recovered from COVID-19. CDR3 protein: CASSSRGRFVSEAFF. The DNA of the CDR3 is TGTGCCAGCAGTTCCCGAGGGAGGTTTGTAAGTGAAGCTTTCTTT.